This T cell receptor beta chain was sequenced for a study of T cells in localized non-small cell lung cancer. Measured with immunoSEQ multiplex PCR; TCRdb has only the in-frame clones, and not every one. The sample has about 14,000 clones; approximately 89% are singletons. Germline CDR1 LGHNA, CDR2 YNFKEQ. J lost 5 bases, V lost 1 base, and 5 bases had no gene match. This CDR3 spans 16 amino acids. The V and J genes are TRBV4-2 and TRBJ2-2; 9 bases fit TRBD2. The source material was peripheral blood mononuclear cells, sampled before any cancer treatment. The TCR comes from a man aged 40-75 years with stage III lung adenocarcinoma. In DNA, the CDR3 is TGTGCCAGCAGCCAAGTGGGACTAGCAAGGACCGGGGAGCTGTTTTTT. Translated, it gives CASSQVGLARTGELFF.